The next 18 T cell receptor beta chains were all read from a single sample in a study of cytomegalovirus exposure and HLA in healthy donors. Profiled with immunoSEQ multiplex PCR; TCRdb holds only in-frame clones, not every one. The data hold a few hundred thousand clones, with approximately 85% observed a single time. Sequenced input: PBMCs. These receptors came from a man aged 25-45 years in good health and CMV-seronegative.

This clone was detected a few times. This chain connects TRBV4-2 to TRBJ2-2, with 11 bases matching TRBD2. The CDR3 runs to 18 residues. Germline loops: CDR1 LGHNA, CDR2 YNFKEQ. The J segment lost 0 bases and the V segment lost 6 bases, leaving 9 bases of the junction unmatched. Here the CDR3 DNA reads TGTGCCAGCAGGACTAAGGATAGCGGGGGGGCGAACACCGGGGAGCTGTTTTTT. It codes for CASRTKDSGGANTGELFF.

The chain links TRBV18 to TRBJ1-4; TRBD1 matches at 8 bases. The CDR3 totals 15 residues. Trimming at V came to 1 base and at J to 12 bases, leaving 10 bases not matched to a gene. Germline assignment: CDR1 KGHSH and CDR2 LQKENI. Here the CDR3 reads CASSPRGTGPTQLFF. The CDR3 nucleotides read TGTGCCAGCTCACCACGTGGGACAGGCCCTACCCAACTGTTTTTT. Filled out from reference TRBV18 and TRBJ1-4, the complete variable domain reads NAGVMQNPRHLVRRRGQEARLRCSPMKGHSHVYWYRQLPEEGLKFMVYLQKENIIDESGMPKERFSAEFPKEGPSILRIQQVVRGDSAAYFCASSPRGTGPTQLFFGSGTQLSVL.

The DNA of the CDR3 is TGTGCCAGCAGGCCGGGACAGGGGGCCATTCAGTACTTC. Protein sequence: CASRPGQGAIQYF. The rearrangement uses TRBV6-5 and TRBJ2-4, with TRBD1 matching 12 bases. Per germline, CDR1 MNHEY and CDR2 SVGAGI. The CDR3 covers 13 residues. V dropped 6 bases and J dropped 9; count of bases not matched to a gene: 3.

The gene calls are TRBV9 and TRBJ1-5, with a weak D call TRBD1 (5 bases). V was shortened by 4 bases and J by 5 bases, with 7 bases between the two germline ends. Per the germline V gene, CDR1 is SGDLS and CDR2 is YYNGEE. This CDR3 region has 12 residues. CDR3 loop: CASSRGDQPQHF. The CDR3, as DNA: TGTGCCAGCAGCCGGGGGGATCAGCCCCAGCATTTT.

CDR3 bases: TGTGCCAGTAGTATAGAAGTCCCTAGTAACACTGAAGCTTTCTTT. Encoded protein: CASSIEVPSNTEAFF. J is TRBJ1-1 and V is TRBV19; unclear D gene. V was cut by 0 bases and J by 2 bases, with 10 bases left in between. The CDR3 covers 15 residues. Per the germline V gene, CDR1 is LNHDA and CDR2 is SQIVND (reference sequence).

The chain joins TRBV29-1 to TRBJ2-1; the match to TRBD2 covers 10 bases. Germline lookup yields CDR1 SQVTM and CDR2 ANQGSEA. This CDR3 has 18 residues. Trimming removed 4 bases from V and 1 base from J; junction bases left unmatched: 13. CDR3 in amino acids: CSVGGLAGAAKSYNEQFF. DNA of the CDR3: TGCAGCGTTGGGGGGCTAGCGGGGGCCGCAAAGTCCTACAATGAGCAGTTCTTC.

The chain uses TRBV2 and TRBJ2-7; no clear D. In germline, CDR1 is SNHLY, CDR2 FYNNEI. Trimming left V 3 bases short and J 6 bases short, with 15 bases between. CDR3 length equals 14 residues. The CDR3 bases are TGTGCCAGCAGTGATGTGGGCCCAGTCGGCGAGCAGTACTTC. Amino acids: CASSDVGPVGEQYF.

In DNA form, the CDR3 reads TGTGCCAGCTCACCGTCCTCGGGCGGGTATGCCTACAATGAGCAGTTCTTC. Protein: CASSPSSGGYAYNEQFF. V gene TRBV18 combines with J gene TRBJ2-1; a weak D match, TRBD2 (5 bases). The germline V gene encodes CDR1 KGHSH and CDR2 LQKENI. The V end was cut by 3 bases, the J end by 2 bases, with 17 bases between. The CDR3 is made up of 17 amino acids.

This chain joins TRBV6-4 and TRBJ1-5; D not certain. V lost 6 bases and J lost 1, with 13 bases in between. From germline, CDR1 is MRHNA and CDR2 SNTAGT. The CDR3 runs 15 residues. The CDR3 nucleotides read TGTGCCAGCAGGCCCAACGCGGCAAGCAATCAGCCCCAGCATTTT. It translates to CASRPNAASNQPQHF.

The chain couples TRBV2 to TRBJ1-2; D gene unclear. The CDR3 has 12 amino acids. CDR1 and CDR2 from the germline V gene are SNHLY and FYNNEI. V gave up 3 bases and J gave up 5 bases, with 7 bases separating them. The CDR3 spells CASSDHNYGYTF. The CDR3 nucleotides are TGTGCCAGCAGTGATCACAATTATGGCTACACCTTC.

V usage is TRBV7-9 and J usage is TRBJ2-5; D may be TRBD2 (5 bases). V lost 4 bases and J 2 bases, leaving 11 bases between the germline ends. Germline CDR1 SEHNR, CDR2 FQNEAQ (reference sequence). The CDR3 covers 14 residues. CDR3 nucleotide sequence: TGTGCCAGCAGCTCAGAGGGCCAGCAAGAGACCCAGTACTTC. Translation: CASSSEGQQETQYF.

The CDR3 sequence is CASSQGDSAYTTYEQYF. The CDR3 DNA is TGCGCCAGCAGCCAAGGGGATAGCGCATATACGACCTACGAGCAGTACTTC. The V call is TRBV4-3, the J call TRBJ2-7, with a possible D match to TRBD2 (5 bases). Trimming left V 1 base short and J 2 bases short, with 18 bases between. The CDR3 is made up of 17 amino acids. The V gene's germline CDR1 is LGHNA and CDR2 YSLEER.

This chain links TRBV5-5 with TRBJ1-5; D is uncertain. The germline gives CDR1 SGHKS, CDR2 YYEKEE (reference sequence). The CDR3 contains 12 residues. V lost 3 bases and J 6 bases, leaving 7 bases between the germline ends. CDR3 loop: CASSSESQPQHF. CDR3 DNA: TGTGCCAGCAGCTCGGAGAGTCAGCCCCAGCATTTT. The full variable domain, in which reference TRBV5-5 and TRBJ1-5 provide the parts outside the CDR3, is DAGVTQSPTHLIKTRGQQVTLRCSPISGHKSVSWYQQVLGQGPQFIFQYYEKEERGRGNFPDRFSARQFPNYSSELNVNALLLGDSALYLCASSSESQPQHFGDGTRLSIL.

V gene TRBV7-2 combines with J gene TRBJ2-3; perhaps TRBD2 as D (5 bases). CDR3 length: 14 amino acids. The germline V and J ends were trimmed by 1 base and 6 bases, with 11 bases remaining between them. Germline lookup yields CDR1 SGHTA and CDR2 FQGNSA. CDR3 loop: CASSLGEQRDTQYF. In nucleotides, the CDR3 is TGTGCCAGCAGCTTAGGGGAGCAAAGGGATACGCAGTATTTT.

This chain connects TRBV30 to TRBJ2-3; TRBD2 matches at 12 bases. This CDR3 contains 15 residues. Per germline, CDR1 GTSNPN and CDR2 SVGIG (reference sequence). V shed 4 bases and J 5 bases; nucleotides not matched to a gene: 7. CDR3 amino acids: CAWTFLAGGVDTQYF. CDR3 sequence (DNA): TGTGCCTGGACCTTTCTAGCGGGGGGGGTAGATACGCAGTATTTT.

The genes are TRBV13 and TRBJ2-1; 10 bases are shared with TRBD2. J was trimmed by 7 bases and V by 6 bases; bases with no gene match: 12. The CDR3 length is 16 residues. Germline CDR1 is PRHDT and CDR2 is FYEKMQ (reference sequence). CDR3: CASRPLGSGGHNEQFF. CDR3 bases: TGTGCCAGCAGGCCACTCGGTAGCGGGGGGCATAATGAGCAGTTCTTC. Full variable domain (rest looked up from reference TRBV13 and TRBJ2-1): AAGVIQSPRHLIKEKRETATLKCYPIPRHDTVYWYQQGPGQDPQFLISFYEKMQSDKGSIPDRFSAQQFSDYHSELNMSSLELGDSALYFCASRPLGSGGHNEQFFGPGTRLTVL.

The CDR3 nucleotides are TGTGCCAGCAGTGAGGCGGTATTCAGCTCCTACGAGCAGTACTTC. Translated, it gives CASSEAVFSSYEQYF. The chain uses TRBV2 and TRBJ2-7; D ambiguous. CDR3 length equals 15 residues. The V end was cut by 3 bases, the J end by 0 bases, with 12 bases between. CDR1 is SNHLY, CDR2 FYNNEI, per germline.

DNA for the CDR3: TGTGCCAGCAGCTTAGAGGGACTAGCGGGGGGTATGGACAATGAGCAGTTCTTC. This codes for CASSLEGLAGGMDNEQFF. V usage is TRBV13 and J usage is TRBJ2-1, with 15 bases fitting TRBD2. The CDR3 runs 18 residues. The J segment lost 5 bases and the V segment lost 1 base, leaving 6 bases of the junction unmatched. Germline CDR1 PRHDT, CDR2 FYEKMQ (reference sequence).